This T cell receptor (beta chain) emerged from a study of shared clonotypes between healthy human individuals. Study overall: For every donor, three CD4 naive, three CD4 memory, two CD8 naive and one CD8 memory plates were used. Study conclusions and caveats: When naive CD4 clonotypes were compared across four donors, roughly 4.9% were shared. Even with large depth, rarefaction showed that sorted-subset sequencing was incomplete. Naive subsets usually exceeded memory subsets in estimated richness.

The method was immunoSEQ multiplex PCR; TCRdb's version includes in-frame clones alone and lacks a portion of them. The table includes millions of clones, 90% to 95% detected once. Note on this clone: Its antigen is not identified.

V lost 1 base, J lost 7 bases, and 16 bases lay in between. Germline V lookup: CDR1 MGHRA, CDR2 YSYEKL. This CDR3 spans 15 amino acids. This TCR was recovered from a man aged 18-30 years in good health. This rearrangement joins TRBV4-1 to TRBJ2-5; the D gene is possibly TRBD1 (6 bases). The specimen was naive CD4+ T cells sorted from blood. The subset here: CD45RA+ positively selected. The CDR3 bases are TGCGCCAGCAGCCAAGTACAGGGTTTCGTCGGGACCCAGTACTTC. Protein product: CASSQVQGFVGTQYF.